This TCR beta chain was recovered during a study of spatial heterogeneity in lung cancer. Whole-study results and caveats: TCRs found ubiquitously expanded in tumor appeared in blood more at resection than at follow-up.

Specified time point: sample taken at primary tumor resection. Researchers sequenced whole RNA taken from tumor, nontumor lung or frozen PBMC without sorting. The sample holds a few counts of this clonotype. Its matching antigen is unknown. TCRdb itself ran the 5' RACE reads through MiXCR, one entry per CDR3 protein. The sample has 15,000 or so distinct CDR3 sequences, about 14% seen once. The TCR comes from a male donor with early-stage non-small cell lung cancer. Sample: PBMCs, taken at surgery.

CDR3 in amino acids: CASSQDQGKETQYF. CDR3 DNA: TGTGCCAGCAGCCAAGACCAAGGGAAAGAGACCCAGTACTTC. The chain joins TRBV3-1 to TRBJ2-5; D gene unclear. V was pared by 0 bases and J by 3 bases, with 8 bases between. The CDR3 consists of 14 residues. Germline values: CDR1 LGHDT, CDR2 YNNKEL (reference sequence).